These T cell receptor beta chains were read from a single sample in a study of shared clonotypes between healthy human individuals. Sequenced by immunoSEQ multiplex PCR; TCRdb stores in-frame clones only, minus some. The sample holds approximately 100,000 clones, roughly 69% seen once. Material for sequencing was memory CD8+ T cells sorted from blood. Receptor source: a man aged 25 to 45 in good health. Each CDR3 is given with its conserved first and last residue. Each record gives: D gene, V gene, clone size, J gene, CDR3 DNA, CDR3 protein. D genes are given only for firm matches. Not every row has a clone size; where given, it reads once, few, many or a size class.

TRBD1	TRBV5-1	.	TRBJ2-1	TGCGCCAGCAGCGAAGTGGGACAGGGTAAGAATGAGCAGTTCTTC	CASSEVGQGKNEQFF
.	TRBV7-9	.	TRBJ2-1	TGTGCCAGCAGCCCTAGGAGTAGGTCCTACAATGAGCAGTTCTTC	CASSPRSRSYNEQFF
TRBD2	TRBV5-1	.	TRBJ2-1	TGCGCCAGCAGCTTGCCGCTAGCGGCCTCCTCCTACAATGAGCAGTTCTTC	CASSLPLAASSYNEQFF
.	TRBV28	.	TRBJ1-3	TGTGCCAGCAGTTTACCCGCCGACTACCCTCTGGCAAACACCATATATTTT	CASSLPADYPLANTIYF
.	TRBV23-1	.	TRBJ2-7	TGCGCCAGCAGTCAATCTGGAGGCGGGTACGAGCAGTACTTC	CASSQSGGGYEQYF
.	TRBV28	.	TRBJ1-1	TGTGCCAGCACCCTCAACGGCGGGTCCCCCTCGCGCTTT	CASTLNGGSPSRF
.	TRBV7-8	once	TRBJ1-5	TGTGCCAGCAGCTTAGCGGGGGATCAGCCCCAGCATTTT	CASSLAGDQPQHF
TRBD2	TRBV7-2	.	TRBJ2-1	TGTGCCAGCAGCCTAGCGGGAGATTACAATGAGCAGTTCTTC	CASSLAGDYNEQFF
.	TRBV5-5	.	TRBJ2-3	TGTGCCAGCAGTTCAAACCCCACCTGGACAGATACGCAGTATTTT	CASSSNPTWTDTQYF
.	TRBV6-6	.	TRBJ1-5	TGTGCCAGCAGTTACGGCAGGGATCAGCCCCAGCATTTT	CASSYGRDQPQHF
.	TRBV7-9	.	TRBJ2-5	TGTGCCAGCAGTCTAACACCCACAGGGTTTGGAGAGACCCAGTACTTC	CASSLTPTGFGETQYF
.	TRBV28	.	TRBJ2-1	TGTGCCAGCAGTTTACCAGGGTCCCACGAGGTCTCCTACAATGAGCAGTTCTTC	CASSLPGSHEVSYNEQFF
.	TRBV7-8	.	TRBJ1-5	TGTGCCAGCAGCTTACCCCGCAGGTTTAATAGCAATCAGCCCCAGCATTTT	CASSLPRRFNSNQPQHF
TRBD1	TRBV5-4	.	TRBJ2-7	TGTGCCAGCAGCTGGCCCGGACAGGGCTACTACGAGCAGTACTTC	CASSWPGQGYYEQYF
TRBD2	TRBV7-2	.	TRBJ2-7	TGTGCCAGCCCCAAAACCACTAGCGGCACCTACGAGCAGTACTTC	CASPKTTSGTYEQYF
TRBD1	TRBV6-6	many	TRBJ1-1	TGTGCCAGCAGAGGGACAGGGGTTACTGAAGCTTTCTTT	CASRGTGVTEAFF
.	TRBV5-3	few	TRBJ2-7	TGTGCCAGAAGCTGGGCGAGACACCAAAAGAGCTCCTACGAGCAGTACTTC	CARSWARHQKSSYEQYF
.	TRBV2	.	TRBJ2-5	TGTGCCAGCAGTGAGATGAAGGGCCAAGAGACCCAGTACTTC	CASSEMKGQETQYF
TRBD1	TRBV5-4	.	TRBJ2-7	TGTGCCAGCAGCTTGGGGGACAGGGCCTACGAGCAGTACTTC	CASSLGDRAYEQYF
TRBD2	TRBV5-5	once	TRBJ2-7	TGTGCCAGCAGCCTGCCCCTTTTTAGCGGGAGCTACGAGCAGTACTTC	CASSLPLFSGSYEQYF
.	TRBV7-2	.	TRBJ2-7	TGTGCCAGCAGCTTATTAACGGGTGCAGACGAGCAGTACTTC	CASSLLTGADEQYF
.	TRBV7-9	many	TRBJ1-2	TGTGCCAGCAGCCAAAAGATGGATTTC	CASSQKMDF
TRBD2	TRBV6-1	.	TRBJ2-6	TGTGCCAGCAGTGAACGTGGGAAGGGACTAGCGGACTCTGGGGCCAACGTCCTGACTTTC	CASSERGKGLADSGANVLTF
TRBD1	TRBV6-5	.	TRBJ2-2	TGTGCCAGCAGTTACGGGACAGGGGGCACCGGGGAGCTGTTTTTT	CASSYGTGGTGELFF
.	TRBV28	few	TRBJ2-5	TGTGCCAGCAGTTTGAACAGAGAAGAGACCCAGTACTTC	CASSLNREETQYF
.	TRBV7-8	.	TRBJ2-4	TGTGCCAGCAGCTCCGTCCTCAGGGGGAGGGACATTCAGTACTTC	CASSSVLRGRDIQYF
.	TRBV4-1	.	TRBJ1-4	TGCGCCAGCAGCCAAGTACAGGGAGGGAATGAAAAACTGTTTTTT	CASSQVQGGNEKLFF
TRBD1	TRBV6-9	many	TRBJ1-1	TGTGCCAGCAGTTTCCCGACAGGGGGCCGGGGCACTGAAGCTTTCTTT	CASSFPTGGRGTEAFF
TRBD2	TRBV14	.	TRBJ2-1	TGTGCCAGCAGCCCTCAAGCGGGATCCTACAATGAGCAGTTCTTC	CASSPQAGSYNEQFF
TRBD2	TRBV11-2	.	TRBJ2-3	TGTGCCAGCAGCCCCGGGACTAGCGGGAAAAAAATGGGAACAGATACGCAGTATTTT	CASSPGTSGKKMGTDTQYF
TRBD2	TRBV2	.	TRBJ2-1	TGTGCCAGCAGTCCACCGGACGCGGGAGCTAATGAGCAGTTCTTC	CASSPPDAGANEQFF
.	TRBV11-2	many	TRBJ2-7	TGTGCCAGCAGCTTAGGGTCGAACTCCTACGAGCAGTACTTC	CASSLGSNSYEQYF
.	TRBV1	.	TRBJ1-1	TGCACCAGCAGAAAAATGGCGACGGCCGCTTTCTTT	CTSRKMATAAFF
.	TRBV7-9	.	TRBJ1-2	TGTGCCAGCAGCTTGGAGGGGGGTAACTATGGCTACACCTTC	CASSLEGGNYGYTF
.	TRBV25-1	few	TRBJ1-4	TGTGCCAGCAGTGAGCCCGGTATAAATAATGAAAAACTGTTTTTT	CASSEPGINNEKLFF
.	TRBV7-9	.	TRBJ1-4	TGTGCCAGCAGCTTAGAATCCCCAGGGAGTCGGTTTGAAAAACTGTTTTTT	CASSLESPGSRFEKLFF
TRBD2	TRBV5-5	.	TRBJ2-5	TGTGCCAGCAGCTCTTACGGGGGGTTAGGAGAGACCCAGTACTTC	CASSSYGGLGETQYF
.	TRBV6-6	many	TRBJ1-5	TGTGCCAGCAGTCGGACGTACAATCAGCCCCAGCATTTT	CASSRTYNQPQHF
.	TRBV25-1	.	TRBJ2-1	TGTGCCAGCAGTGAATTAGGGACTTCTCTTAACAATGAGCAGTTCTTC	CASSELGTSLNNEQFF
TRBD2	TRBV7-3	many	TRBJ2-5	TGTGCCAGCAGCTTAACTAGCGGGAAAGAGACCCAGTACTTC	CASSLTSGKETQYF
.	TRBV2	.	TRBJ2-1	TGTGCCAGCACGGATCGTAGGAATGAGCAGTTCTTC	CASTDRRNEQFF
.	TRBV7-8	.	TRBJ2-7	TGTGCCAGCAGCGGCCTGGGAGGTGGGCTTTACGAGCAGTACTTC	CASSGLGGGLYEQYF
.	TRBV27	.	TRBJ2-3	TGTGCCAGCAGTTTAACCCTAGATACGCAGTATTTT	CASSLTLDTQYF
.	TRBV6-1	few	TRBJ2-7	TGTGCCAGCAGAAAACGGGACAACTACGAGCAGTACTTC	CASRKRDNYEQYF
.	TRBV27	few	TRBJ1-3	TGTGCCAGCAGTATCAACAGGGACTCTGGAAACACCATATATTTT	CASSINRDSGNTIYF
.	TRBV11-2	once	TRBJ2-5	TGTGCCAGCAGCTTGGGGGTAGGGGAGACCCAGTACTTC	CASSLGVGETQYF
TRBD1	TRBV19	.	TRBJ1-1	TGTGCCAGTGGATGGTGGTGGGACAGGAATTTGTTCTTT	CASGWWWDRNLFF
TRBD2	TRBV6-1	.	TRBJ2-7	TGTGCCAGCAGTGACGGACTAGCGGGAGTGGGAGAGCAGTACTTC	CASSDGLAGVGEQYF
.	TRBV6-6	.	TRBJ2-7	TGTGCCAGCAGTTACGGCGTCGGCGGGCCCTCCTACGAGCAGTACTTC	CASSYGVGGPSYEQYF
TRBD1	TRBV6-6	.	TRBJ2-7	TGTGCCAGCGCAGGGGGATCCTACGAGCAGTACTTC	CASAGGSYEQYF
TRBD1	TRBV29-1	.	TRBJ2-1	TGCAGTGGATTGCGACAGGGCTCCTACAATGAGCAGTTCTTC	CSGLRQGSYNEQFF
TRBD2	TRBV9	.	TRBJ2-3	TGTGCCAGCAGCAAAGCTGGGACTAGCGGACCCACAGATACGCAGTATTTT	CASSKAGTSGPTDTQYF
.	TRBV28	.	TRBJ1-5	TGTGCCACGCGAAGTATCGTGGGGGGCAATCAGCCCCAGCATTTT	CATRSIVGGNQPQHF